The rows below give T cell receptor beta chains drawn from one sample of a study of OX40 agonist ivuxolimab in advanced cancers. Generated by immunoSEQ multiplex PCR, the TCRdb table keeps only in-frame clones and is missing some. This table has some 70,000 clones, roughly 88% appearing once. The sample here was CD4+ or CD8+ T cells sorted from blood, taken in a trial of the OX40 agonist ivuxolimab. The source of these receptors is an adult with an advanced solid tumor such as melanoma, head and neck, liver or kidney cancer. Each CDR3 is given with its conserved first and last residue. Each record gives: clone size, J gene, V gene, CDR3 protein. The size field is filled for only some rows; it gives once, few, many or a size class.

size: .; J: TRBJ1-4; V: TRBV5-8; CDR3: CASSSHSANEKLFF
size: .; J: TRBJ2-2; V: TRBV7-6; CDR3: CASSLGQRTGELFF
size: .; J: TRBJ2-5; V: TRBV2; CDR3: CARGREETQYF
size: .; J: TRBJ2-3; V: TRBV7-7; CDR3: CASSLWGTDTQYF
size: .; J: TRBJ1-6; V: TRBV27; CDR3: CASSLSGTGYSPLHF
size: .; J: TRBJ1-2; V: TRBV5-4; CDR3: CASSLDLGNGGGSYTF
size: once; J: TRBJ2-3; V: TRBV11-2; CDR3: CASSMAGSGTQYF
size: .; J: TRBJ2-2; V: TRBV4-1; CDR3: CASSHGIAPGGTGELFF
size: .; J: TRBJ2-7; V: TRBV2; CDR3: CASSARANSYEQYF
size: .; J: TRBJ2-2; V: TRBV28; CDR3: CASTLAGASTGELFF
size: .; J: TRBJ2-5; V: TRBV19; CDR3: CATRVGETQYF
size: .; J: TRBJ2-7; V: TRBV5-1; CDR3: CASSPTGTPYEQYF
size: few; J: TRBJ1-1; V: TRBV6-1; CDR3: CASSVGNTEAFF
size: few; J: TRBJ1-3; V: TRBV7-2; CDR3: CASSLGWQPSGNTIYF
size: .; J: TRBJ2-3; V: TRBV4-3; CDR3: CASSQDRRTGGDTQYF
size: .; J: TRBJ1-6; V: TRBV9; CDR3: CASSATTGDRSPLHF
size: .; J: TRBJ2-6; V: TRBV19; CDR3: CASSMGLTGRGRPLSGANVLTF
size: .; J: TRBJ2-2; V: TRBV11-3; CDR3: CASSSTGTVVTGELFF
size: medium-sized; J: TRBJ2-7; V: TRBV27; CDR3: CASSLYDTTYEQYF
size: .; J: TRBJ1-2; V: TRBV6-6; CDR3: CASSTERQGDYGYTF
size: .; J: TRBJ2-7; V: TRBV2; CDR3: CASSLWRDNEQYF
size: .; J: TRBJ1-5; V: TRBV11-2; CDR3: CASSARGGEPQHF
size: .; J: TRBJ1-6; V: TRBV7-2; CDR3: CASSFGGTGPNSPLHF
size: few; J: TRBJ2-5; V: TRBV18; CDR3: CASSPRTVGETQYF
size: .; J: TRBJ2-7; V: TRBV5-1; CDR3: CASSLGYEQYF
size: .; J: TRBJ1-4; V: TRBV5-1; CDR3: CASSAGRANEKLFF
size: .; J: TRBJ2-7; V: TRBV5-5; CDR3: CASSFLAGGSGEQYF
size: .; J: TRBJ2-1; V: TRBV1; CDR3: CTSSQAWQGSYNEQFF
size: .; J: TRBJ1-4; V: TRBV27; CDR3: CASRSGQRSLATNEKLFF
size: .; J: TRBJ2-5; V: TRBV7-2; CDR3: CASSRLYQETQYF
size: once; J: TRBJ2-3; V: TRBV6-6; CDR3: CASSYRGSTDTQYF
size: .; J: TRBJ1-2; V: TRBV29-1; CDR3: CSVDGDRGQGYGYTF
size: .; J: TRBJ1-4; V: TRBV6-6; CDR3: CASRKTGLNEKLFF
size: .; J: TRBJ1-3; V: TRBV6-5; CDR3: CASSPRDSTGNTIYF
size: .; J: TRBJ2-7; V: TRBV11-2; CDR3: CASSQGSEQYF
size: .; J: TRBJ1-2; V: TRBV7-2; CDR3: CASSLWGGTESGYTF
size: few; J: TRBJ1-1; V: TRBV5-1; CDR3: CASSFGNTEAFF